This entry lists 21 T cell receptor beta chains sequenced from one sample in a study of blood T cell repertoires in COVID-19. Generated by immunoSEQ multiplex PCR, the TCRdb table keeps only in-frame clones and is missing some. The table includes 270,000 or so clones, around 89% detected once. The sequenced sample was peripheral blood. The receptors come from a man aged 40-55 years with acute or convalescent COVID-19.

The CDR3 sequence is CSVVYGVGYEQYF. The CDR3 nucleotides read TGCAGCGTTGTCTACGGGGTAGGGTACGAGCAGTACTTC. The chain is built from TRBV29-1 and TRBJ2-7, with D tentatively TRBD2 (5 bases). CDR1 and CDR2 from the germline V gene are SQVTM and ANQGSEA. V lost 4 bases and J 4 bases, leaving 14 bases between the germline ends. The CDR3 runs to 13 residues.

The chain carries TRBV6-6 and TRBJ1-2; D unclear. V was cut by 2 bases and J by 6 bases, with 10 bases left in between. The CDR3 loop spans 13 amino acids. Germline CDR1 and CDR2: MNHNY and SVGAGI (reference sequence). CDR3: CASSYEGYNGYTF. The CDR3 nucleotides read TGTGCCAGCAGTTACGAGGGTTATAATGGCTACACCTTC.

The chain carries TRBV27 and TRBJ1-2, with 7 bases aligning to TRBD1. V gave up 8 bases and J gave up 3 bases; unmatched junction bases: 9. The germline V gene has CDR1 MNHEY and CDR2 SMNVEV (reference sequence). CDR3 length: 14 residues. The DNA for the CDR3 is TGTGCCAGCGCCCCCAGGGGGAGAGACTATGGCTACACCTTC. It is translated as CASAPRGRDYGYTF.

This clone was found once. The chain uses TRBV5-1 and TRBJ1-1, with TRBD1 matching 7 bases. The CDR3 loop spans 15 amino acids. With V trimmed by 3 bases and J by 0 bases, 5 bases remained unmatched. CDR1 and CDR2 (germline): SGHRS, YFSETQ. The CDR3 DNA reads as TGCGCCAGCAGCTCCCTAGGACAGGTGAACACTGAAGCTTTCTTT. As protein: CASSSLGQVNTEAFF.

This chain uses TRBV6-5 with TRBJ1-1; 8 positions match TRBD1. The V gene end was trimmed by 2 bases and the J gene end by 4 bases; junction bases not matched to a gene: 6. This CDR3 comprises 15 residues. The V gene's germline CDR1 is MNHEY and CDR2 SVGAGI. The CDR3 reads CASSYAGGAGTEAFF. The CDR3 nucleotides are TGTGCCAGCAGTTACGCAGGGGGCGCGGGCACTGAAGCTTTCTTT.

This CDR3 reads CASSLEWSRGQSNQPQHF. CDR3 DNA sequence: TGTGCCAGCAGTTTAGAATGGAGTAGGGGACAGAGCAATCAGCCCCAGCATTTT. The V gene is TRBV27, the J gene TRBJ1-5; TRBD1 matches at 7 bases. There are 18 residues in the CDR3. Germline V lookup: CDR1 MNHEY, CDR2 SMNVEV (reference sequence). The ends lost 2 bases at V and 1 base at J; junction bases unmatched: 11.

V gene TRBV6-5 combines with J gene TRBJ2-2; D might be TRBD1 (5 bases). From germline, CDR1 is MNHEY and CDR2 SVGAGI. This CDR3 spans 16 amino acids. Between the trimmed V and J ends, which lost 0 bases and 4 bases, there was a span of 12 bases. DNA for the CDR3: TGTGCCAGCAGTTACTCGGGGCCCGCAATCACCGGGGAGCTGTTTTTT. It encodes CASSYSGPAITGELFF.

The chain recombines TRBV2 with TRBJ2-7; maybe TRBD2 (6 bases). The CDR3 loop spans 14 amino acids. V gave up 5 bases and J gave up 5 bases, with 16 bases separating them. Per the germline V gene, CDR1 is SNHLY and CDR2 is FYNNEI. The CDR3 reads CASSLGLPRDEQYF. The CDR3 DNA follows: TGTGCCAGCAGTTTGGGACTGCCGCGGGACGAGCAGTACTTC.

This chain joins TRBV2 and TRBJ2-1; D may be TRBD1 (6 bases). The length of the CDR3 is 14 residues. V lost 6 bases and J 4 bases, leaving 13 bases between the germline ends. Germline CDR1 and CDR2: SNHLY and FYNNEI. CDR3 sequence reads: CASSQDRAYNEQFF. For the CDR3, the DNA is TGTGCCAGCAGCCAGGACAGAGCTTACAATGAGCAGTTCTTC.

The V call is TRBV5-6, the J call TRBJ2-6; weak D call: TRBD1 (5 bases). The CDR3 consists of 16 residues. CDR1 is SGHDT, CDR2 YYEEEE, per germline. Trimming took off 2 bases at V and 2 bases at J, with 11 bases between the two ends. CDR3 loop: CASSFYTGTGANVLTF. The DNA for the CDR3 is TGTGCCAGCAGCTTTTATACAGGAACTGGGGCCAACGTCCTGACTTTC. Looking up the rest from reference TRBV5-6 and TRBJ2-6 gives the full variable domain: DAGVTQSPTHLIKTRGQQVTLRCSPKSGHDTVSWYQQALGQGPQFIFQYYEEEERQRGNFPDRFSGHQFPNYSSELNVNALLLGDSALYLCASSFYTGTGANVLTFGAGSRLTVL.

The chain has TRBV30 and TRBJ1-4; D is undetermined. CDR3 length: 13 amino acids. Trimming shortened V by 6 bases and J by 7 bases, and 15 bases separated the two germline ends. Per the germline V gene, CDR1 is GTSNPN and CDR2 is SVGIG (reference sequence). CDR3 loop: CACRLSYSEKLFF. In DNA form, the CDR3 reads TGTGCCTGCAGGCTTAGTTACAGTGAAAAACTGTTTTTT.

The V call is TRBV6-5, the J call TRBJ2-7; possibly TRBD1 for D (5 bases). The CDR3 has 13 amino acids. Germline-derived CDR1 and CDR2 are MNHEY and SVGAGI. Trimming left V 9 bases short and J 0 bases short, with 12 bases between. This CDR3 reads CASLDTSSYEQYF. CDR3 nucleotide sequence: TGTGCCAGTCTGGACACCAGCTCCTACGAGCAGTACTTC.

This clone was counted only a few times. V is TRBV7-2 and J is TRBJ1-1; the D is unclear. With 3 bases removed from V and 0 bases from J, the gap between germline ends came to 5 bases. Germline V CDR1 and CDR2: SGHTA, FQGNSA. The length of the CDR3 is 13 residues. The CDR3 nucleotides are TGTGCCAGCAGCTTTCCATTGAACACTGAAGCTTTCTTT. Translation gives CASSFPLNTEAFF.

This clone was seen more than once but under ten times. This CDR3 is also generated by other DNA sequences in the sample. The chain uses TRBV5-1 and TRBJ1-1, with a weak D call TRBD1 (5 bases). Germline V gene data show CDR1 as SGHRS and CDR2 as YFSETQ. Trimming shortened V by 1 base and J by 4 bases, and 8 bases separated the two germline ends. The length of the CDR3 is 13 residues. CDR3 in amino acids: CASSLRGGTEAFF. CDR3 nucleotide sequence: TGCGCCAGCAGCTTGAGGGGTGGCACTGAAGCTTTCTTT. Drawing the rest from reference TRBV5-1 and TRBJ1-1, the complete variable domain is KAGVTQTPRYLIKTRGQQVTLSCSPISGHRSVSWYQQTPGQGLQFLFEYFSETQRNKGNFPGRFSGRQFSNSRSEMNVSTLELGDSALYLCASSLRGGTEAFFGQGTRLTVV.

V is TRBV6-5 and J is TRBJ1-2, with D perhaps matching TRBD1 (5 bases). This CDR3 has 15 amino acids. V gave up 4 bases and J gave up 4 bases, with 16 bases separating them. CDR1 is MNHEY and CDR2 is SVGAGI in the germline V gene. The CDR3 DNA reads TGTGCCAGCAGTTTCGCCCCCCAGGGAATCTATGGCTACACCTTC. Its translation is CASSFAPQGIYGYTF.

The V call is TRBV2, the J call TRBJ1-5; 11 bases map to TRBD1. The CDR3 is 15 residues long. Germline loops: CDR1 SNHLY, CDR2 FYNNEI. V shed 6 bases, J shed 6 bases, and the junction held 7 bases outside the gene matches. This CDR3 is CASRGDRGTGQPQHF. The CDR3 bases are TGTGCCAGCAGGGGGGACAGGGGGACGGGTCAGCCCCAGCATTTT.

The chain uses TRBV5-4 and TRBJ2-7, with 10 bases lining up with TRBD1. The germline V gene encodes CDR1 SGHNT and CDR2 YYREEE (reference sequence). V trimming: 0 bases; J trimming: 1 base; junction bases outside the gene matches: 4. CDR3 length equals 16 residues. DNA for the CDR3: TGTGCCAGCAGCTTGGCCGGGACAGGGGTTTCCTACGAGCAGTACTTC. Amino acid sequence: CASSLAGTGVSYEQYF. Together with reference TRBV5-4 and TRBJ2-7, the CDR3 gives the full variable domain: ETGVTQSPTHLIKTRGQQVTLRCSSQSGHNTVSWYQQALGQGPQFIFQYYREEENGRGNFPPRFSGLQFPNYSSELNVNALELDDSALYLCASSLAGTGVSYEQYFGPGTRLTVT.

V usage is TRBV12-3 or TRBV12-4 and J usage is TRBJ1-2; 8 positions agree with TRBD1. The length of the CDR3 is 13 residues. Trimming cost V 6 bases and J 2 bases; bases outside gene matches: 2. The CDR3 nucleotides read TGTGCCAGCAGGGACAGGGCAAACTATGGCTACACCTTC. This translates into CASRDRANYGYTF.

The DNA for the CDR3 is TGTGCCACCAGTGATTTCGGACAGGGAATGGATACGCAGTATTTT. Amino acids: CATSDFGQGMDTQYF. The V call is TRBV24-1, the J call TRBJ2-3, with 8 bases fitting TRBD1. Germline CDR1 reads KGHDR; CDR2 reads SFDVKD. V lost 1 base, J lost 6 bases, and 5 bases stayed unmatched. The CDR3 is 15 residues long.

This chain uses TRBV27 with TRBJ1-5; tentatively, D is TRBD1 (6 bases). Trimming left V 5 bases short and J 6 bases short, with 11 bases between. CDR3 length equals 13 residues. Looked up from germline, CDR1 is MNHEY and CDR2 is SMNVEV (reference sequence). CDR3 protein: CASSSSRGQPQHF. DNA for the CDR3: TGTGCCAGCAGTAGCAGCAGGGGTCAGCCCCAGCATTTT.

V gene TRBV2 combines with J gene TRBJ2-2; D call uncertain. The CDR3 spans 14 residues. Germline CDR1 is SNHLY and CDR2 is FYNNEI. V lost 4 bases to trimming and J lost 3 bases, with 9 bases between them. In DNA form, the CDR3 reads TGTGCCAGCAGTGGGTGGCTTTACACCGGGGAGCTGTTTTTT. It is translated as CASSGWLYTGELFF.